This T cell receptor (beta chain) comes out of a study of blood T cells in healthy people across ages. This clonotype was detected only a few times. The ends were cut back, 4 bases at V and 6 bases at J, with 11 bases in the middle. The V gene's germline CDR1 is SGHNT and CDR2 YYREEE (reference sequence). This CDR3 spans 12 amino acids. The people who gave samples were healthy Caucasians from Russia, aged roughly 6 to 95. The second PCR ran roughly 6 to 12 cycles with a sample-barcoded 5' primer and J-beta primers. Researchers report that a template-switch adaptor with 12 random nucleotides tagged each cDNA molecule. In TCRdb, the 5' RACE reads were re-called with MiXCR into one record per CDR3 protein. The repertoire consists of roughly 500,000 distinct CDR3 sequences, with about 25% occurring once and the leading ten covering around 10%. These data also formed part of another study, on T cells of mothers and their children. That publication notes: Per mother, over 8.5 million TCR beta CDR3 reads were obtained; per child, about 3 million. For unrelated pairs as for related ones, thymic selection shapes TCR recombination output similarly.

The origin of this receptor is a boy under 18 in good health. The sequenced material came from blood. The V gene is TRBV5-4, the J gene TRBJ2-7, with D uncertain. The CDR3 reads CASSMVMGEQYF. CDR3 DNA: TGTGCCAGCAGCATGGTGATGGGCGAGCAGTACTTC.